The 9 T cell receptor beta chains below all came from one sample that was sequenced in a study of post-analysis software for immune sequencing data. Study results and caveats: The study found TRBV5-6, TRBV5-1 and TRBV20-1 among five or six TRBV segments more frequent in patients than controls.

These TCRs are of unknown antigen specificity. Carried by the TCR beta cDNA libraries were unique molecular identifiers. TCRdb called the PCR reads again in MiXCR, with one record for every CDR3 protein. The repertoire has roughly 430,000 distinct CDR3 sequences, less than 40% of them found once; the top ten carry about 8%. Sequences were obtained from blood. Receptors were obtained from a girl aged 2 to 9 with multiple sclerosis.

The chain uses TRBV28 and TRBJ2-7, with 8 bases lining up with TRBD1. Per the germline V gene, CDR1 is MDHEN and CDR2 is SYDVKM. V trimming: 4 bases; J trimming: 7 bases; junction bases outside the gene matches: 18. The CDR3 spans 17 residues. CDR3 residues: CASSWQYFRGPYNEQYF. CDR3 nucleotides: TGTGCCAGCAGTTGGCAATACTTCAGGGGGCCCTACAATGAGCAGTACTTC.

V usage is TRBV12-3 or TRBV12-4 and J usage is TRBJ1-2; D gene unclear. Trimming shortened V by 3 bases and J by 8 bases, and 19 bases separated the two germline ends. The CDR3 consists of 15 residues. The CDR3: CASSFPGQLRGGYTF. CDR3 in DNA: TGTGCCAGCAGTTTTCCGGGCCAACTCCGAGGCGGCTACACCTTC.

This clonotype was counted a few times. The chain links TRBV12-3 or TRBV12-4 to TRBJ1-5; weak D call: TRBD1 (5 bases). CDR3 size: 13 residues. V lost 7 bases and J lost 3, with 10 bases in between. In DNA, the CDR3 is TGTGCCAGCACCGACAGTTTCAATCAGCCCCAGCATTTT. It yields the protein CASTDSFNQPQHF.

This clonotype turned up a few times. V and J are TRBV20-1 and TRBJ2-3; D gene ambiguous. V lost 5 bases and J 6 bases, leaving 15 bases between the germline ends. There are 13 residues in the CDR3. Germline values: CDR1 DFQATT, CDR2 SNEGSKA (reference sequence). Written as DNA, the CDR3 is TGCAGTGCTCAACTCAGACTCGGGGATACGCAGTATTTT. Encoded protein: CSAQLRLGDTQYF.

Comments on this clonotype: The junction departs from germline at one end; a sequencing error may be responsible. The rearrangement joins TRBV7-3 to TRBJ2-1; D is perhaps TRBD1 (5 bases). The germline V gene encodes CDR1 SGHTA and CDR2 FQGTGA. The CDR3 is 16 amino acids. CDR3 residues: CAGSPLGPSSYNEQFF. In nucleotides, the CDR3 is TGTGCCGGCAGCCCCTTGGGGCCGAGCTCCTACAATGAGCAGTTCTTC.

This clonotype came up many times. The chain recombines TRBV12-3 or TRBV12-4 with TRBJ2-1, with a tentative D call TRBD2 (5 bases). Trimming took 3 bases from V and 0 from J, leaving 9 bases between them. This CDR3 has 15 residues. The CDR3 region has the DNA TGTGCCAGCAGTTTGAGGCGGGCCTCCTACAATGAGCAGTTCTTC. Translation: CASSLRRASYNEQFF.

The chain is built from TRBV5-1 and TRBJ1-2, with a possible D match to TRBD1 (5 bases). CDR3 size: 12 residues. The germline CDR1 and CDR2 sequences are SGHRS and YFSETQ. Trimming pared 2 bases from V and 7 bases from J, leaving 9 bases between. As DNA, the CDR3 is TGCGCCAGCAGCTTTGGGGGAGGTGGCTACACCTTC. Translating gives CASSFGGGGYTF.

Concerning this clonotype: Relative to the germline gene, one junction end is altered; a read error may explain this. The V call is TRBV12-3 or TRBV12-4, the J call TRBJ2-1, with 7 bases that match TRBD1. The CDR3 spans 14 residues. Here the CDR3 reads CASRATGFGSEQVF. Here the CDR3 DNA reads TGTGCCAGCAGAGCGACAGGGTTTGGTTCTGAGCAGGTCTTC.

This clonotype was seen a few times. CDR3 in DNA: TGTGCCAGAGCGGGGGACCGGGGAGAGCAGTACTTC. Amino acids: CARAGDRGEQYF. V gene TRBV2 combines with J gene TRBJ2-7; 8 positions match TRBD2. Trimming removed 9 bases from V and 7 bases from J; junction bases left unmatched: 8. The CDR3 extends over 12 amino acids. Germline V CDR1 and CDR2: SNHLY, FYNNEI.